The 22 T cell receptor beta chains in this list originate from one sample, sequenced in a study of tumor-infiltrating lymphocytes in localized non-small cell lung cancer. Assay: immunoSEQ multiplex PCR; the TCRdb copy retains only in-frame clones and omits some. The data contain 20,000 to 25,000 clones, roughly two thirds of them singletons. Sequenced sample: lung tumor tissue. The receptors here all came from a human donor with non-small cell lung cancer.

The V and J genes are TRBV9 and TRBJ1-4, with 10 nucleotides matching TRBD1. V was pared by 0 bases and J by 8 bases, with 4 bases of the junction left unmatched. The germline gives CDR1 SGDLS, CDR2 YYNGEE. The CDR3 consists of 15 residues. The CDR3 sequence is CASSVGGTGEEKLFF. CDR3 sequence (DNA): TGTGCCAGCAGCGTAGGGGGGACAGGGGAGGAAAAACTGTTTTTT.

This chain links TRBV10-3 with TRBJ1-2; D gene uncertain. This CDR3 has 13 residues. The germline V and J ends were trimmed by 0 bases and 6 bases, with 8 bases remaining between them. CDR1 and CDR2 (germline): ENHRY, SYGVKD. CDR3 sequence: CAISESILHGYTF. The CDR3, as DNA: TGTGCCATCAGTGAGTCAATACTTCATGGCTACACCTTC.

The J gene is TRBJ1-5, the V gene TRBV6-5; TRBD1 aligns across 10 bases. This CDR3 region has 14 residues. V gave up 7 bases and J gave up 6 bases; unmatched junction bases: 6. From germline, CDR1 is MNHEY and CDR2 SVGAGI. Written as DNA, the CDR3 is TGTGCCAGCACCGACAGGGGGCAAAGTCAGCCCCAGCATTTT. Translating it yields CASTDRGQSQPQHF.

V usage is TRBV7-2 and J usage is TRBJ2-5; 7 positions match TRBD2. CDR1 SGHTA and CDR2 FQGNSA come from the germline V gene. CDR3 length: 14 amino acids. With 1 base clipped from V and 9 bases from J, the junction kept 8 bases outside the gene matches. CDR3 coding DNA: TGTGCCAGCAGCTTAGAGGTGGGACGGGGGGCCCAGTACTTC. This codes for CASSLEVGRGAQYF.

This clone was seen just once. The gene calls are TRBV29-1 and TRBJ1-2, with 9 positions matching TRBD1. The CDR3 is made up of 14 amino acids. Germline-derived CDR1 and CDR2 are SQVTM and ANQGSEA. J gave up 4 bases and V 7 bases, and 10 bases lay outside the gene matches. The DNA for the CDR3 is TGCAGCGGGGGGGGGACAGGGACGTCCTATGGCTACACCTTC. Amino acid sequence: CSGGGTGTSYGYTF. The entire variable domain, with the rest obtained from reference TRBV29-1 and TRBJ1-2, is as follows: SAVISQKPSRDICQRGTSLTIQCQVDSQVTMMFWYRQQPGQSLTLIATANQGSEATYESGFVIDKFPISRPNLTFSTLTVSNMSPEDSSIYLCSGGGTGTSYGYTFGSGTRLTVV.

This chain joins TRBV4-1 and TRBJ2-6, with D tentatively TRBD1 or TRBD2 (5 bases each). The V and J ends lost 0 bases and 7 bases respectively, with 19 bases between them. Per germline, CDR1 MGHRA and CDR2 YSYEKL. This CDR3 comprises 18 residues. The CDR3 DNA follows: TGCGCCAGCAGCCAAGAAGAAGGTGGGCAGGGAGTTGCCAACGTCCTGACTTTC. Translation: CASSQEEGGQGVANVLTF.

This clone was observed a single time. This chain connects TRBV5-6 to TRBJ2-7; 10 bases align to TRBD2. CDR3 length equals 16 residues. CDR1 is SGHDT, CDR2 YYEEEE, per germline. V lost 0 bases, J lost 7 bases, and 10 bases stayed unmatched. The CDR3 reads CASSLGPGLARGEQYF. The CDR3 DNA reads as TGTGCCAGCAGCTTGGGGCCGGGACTAGCGAGGGGAGAGCAGTACTTC.

This clone is medium-sized (0.01 to 0.1%) within its sample. The V gene is TRBV6-1, the J gene TRBJ1-2; D is unresolved. Trimming stripped 5 bases from V and 4 bases from J, with 2 bases between. The CDR3 runs 10 residues. Germline V gene lookup returns CDR1 MNHNS and CDR2 SASEGT. This chain's CDR3 is CASSSYGYTF. The DNA of the CDR3 is TGTGCCAGCAGTTCCTATGGCTACACCTTC.

This chain links TRBV5-1 with TRBJ2-7; the D gene is possibly TRBD2 (5 bases). V was clipped by 4 bases and J by 0 bases, with 11 bases between them. Germline assignment: CDR1 SGHRS and CDR2 YFSETQ. This CDR3 is built from 14 residues. In DNA, the CDR3 is TGCGCCAGCAGCCCGGGATGGAACTCCTACGAGCAGTACTTC. This gives the protein CASSPGWNSYEQYF.

The chain employs TRBV5-1 and TRBJ2-7; 9 nucleotides align to TRBD1. Germline CDR1 and CDR2: SGHRS and YFSETQ. Trimming removed 4 bases from V and 0 bases from J; junction bases left unmatched: 8. CDR3 length equals 16 residues. DNA of the CDR3: TGCGCCAGCAGCACGGACGGGACAGGGCCCTCCTACGAGCAGTACTTC. This translates into CASSTDGTGPSYEQYF.

The chain joins TRBV7-9 to TRBJ1-1; D uncertain. CDR1 is SEHNR, CDR2 FQNEAQ, per germline (reference sequence). V shed 1 base and J shed 1 base, with 7 bases lying between them. The CDR3 extends over 14 amino acids. As DNA, the CDR3 is TGTGCCAGCAGCTTAGATTGGGGGAACACTGAAGCTTTCTTT. This encodes CASSLDWGNTEAFF.

V gene TRBV5-1 combines with J gene TRBJ2-3; D perhaps matches TRBD1 (6 bases). V lost 0 bases to trimming and J lost 3 bases, with 11 bases between them. Germline V lookup: CDR1 SGHRS, CDR2 YFSETQ. CDR3 length: 15 residues. Written as DNA, the CDR3 is TGCGCCAGCAGCTTGGACGTGGGGGCAACAGATACGCAGTATTTT. Encoded protein: CASSLDVGATDTQYF.

J is TRBJ2-7 and V is TRBV6-5; 7 nucleotides align to TRBD1. CDR3 length equals 15 residues. The germline CDR1 and CDR2 sequences are MNHEY and SVGAGI. The V segment lost 6 bases and the J segment 6 bases; nucleotides outside the gene matches: 14. CDR3 region: CASSPATGSFGEQYF. The DNA of the CDR3 is TGTGCCAGCAGCCCAGCGACAGGGAGTTTCGGCGAGCAGTACTTC.

The DNA for the CDR3 is TGCGCCAGCGGTCCAGGGGCTGGGGCCAACGTCCTGACTTTC. Translation: CASGPGAGANVLTF. This rearrangement joins TRBV5-1 to TRBJ2-6; the D gene is possibly TRBD1 (6 bases). V was clipped by 7 bases and J by 2 bases, with 10 bases between them. CDR1 and CDR2 (germline): SGHRS, YFSETQ. There are 14 residues in the CDR3.

This chain uses TRBV5-6 with TRBJ1-5; D might be TRBD1 (6 bases). Per the germline V gene, CDR1 is SGHDT and CDR2 is YYEEEE. Trimming took off 3 bases at V and 3 bases at J, with 10 bases between the two ends. The CDR3 covers 14 residues. In DNA form, the CDR3 reads TGTGCCAGCAGCTCTAGGACAGTCAATCAGCCCCAGCATTTT. Its translation is CASSSRTVNQPQHF.

This chain joins TRBV6-6 and TRBJ1-2, with D uncertain. The germline V gene has CDR1 MNHNY and CDR2 SVGAGI (reference sequence). The germline V and J ends were trimmed by 6 bases and 8 bases, with 13 bases remaining between them. This CDR3 region has 12 residues. The CDR3 protein is CASRREAEGYTF. The CDR3 DNA sequence: TGTGCCAGCAGAAGGGAAGCAGAAGGCTACACCTTC.

Only a few counts were recorded for this clone. This chain joins TRBV7-7 and TRBJ2-2; TRBD2 matches 10 bases. Germline V gives CDR1 SSHAT, CDR2 FNYEAQ (reference sequence). V was pared by 4 bases and J by 6 bases, with 23 bases of the junction left unmatched. This CDR3 spans 21 amino acids. CDR3 residues: CASSSGTDFGAGGGVAGELFF. The CDR3 nucleotides are TGTGCCAGCAGCTCCGGGACAGATTTCGGAGCGGGAGGGGGAGTCGCCGGGGAGCTGTTTTTT.

The chain uses TRBV12-5 and TRBJ2-5; D is perhaps TRBD2 (6 bases). V was cut by 6 bases and J by 1 base, with 9 bases left in between. In germline, CDR1 is LGHNT, CDR2 FRNRAP. This CDR3 spans 13 amino acids. Here the CDR3 reads CASGLAIQETQYF. The CDR3 nucleotides are TGTGCTAGTGGCCTAGCGATCCAAGAGACCCAGTACTTC.

This clone was counted a few times. This sequence joins TRBV18 and TRBJ2-3, with D hard to call. V lost 2 bases to trimming and J lost 0 bases, with 3 bases between them. The CDR3 loop spans 13 amino acids. Germline V gene sequence: CDR1 KGHSH, CDR2 LQKENI. CDR3 DNA sequence: TGTGCCAGCTCACCAATAAGCACAGATACGCAGTATTTT. This encodes CASSPISTDTQYF. Based on the CDR3 plus reference TRBV18 and TRBJ2-3, the full variable domain is NAGVMQNPRHLVRRRGQEARLRCSPMKGHSHVYWYRQLPEEGLKFMVYLQKENIIDESGMPKERFSAEFPKEGPSILRIQQVVRGDSAAYFCASSPISTDTQYFGPGTRLTVL.

This sequence joins TRBV19 and TRBJ2-1; D might be TRBD1 or TRBD2, each matching 7 bases. Trimming left V 0 bases short and J 2 bases short, with 14 bases between. This CDR3 spans 17 amino acids. CDR1 is LNHDA, CDR2 SQIVND, per germline (reference sequence). The CDR3 nucleotides are TGTGCCAGTAGTATAGATTGGGGAGGGGGCGCCTACAATGAGCAGTTCTTC. The encoded protein is CASSIDWGGGAYNEQFF.

The V and J genes are TRBV5-1 and TRBJ2-2, with D perhaps matching TRBD2 (6 bases). Germline V gene sequence: CDR1 SGHRS, CDR2 YFSETQ. The CDR3 totals 16 residues. Trimming took off 5 bases at V and 4 bases at J, with 18 bases between the two ends. As DNA, the CDR3 is TGCGCCAGCAGGTCGAACCCCTCGACTAGCACCGGGGAGCTGTTTTTT. It yields the protein CASRSNPSTSTGELFF.

The chain recombines TRBV15 with TRBJ2-7; 14 bases are shared with TRBD2. From germline, CDR1 is LNHNV and CDR2 YYDKDF (reference sequence). This CDR3 has 15 amino acids. The V segment lost 8 bases and the J segment 6 bases; nucleotides outside the gene matches: 9. CDR3 in DNA: TGTGCCACCTCCACCGGGACTAGCGGGAGTAGCGAGCAGTACTTC. Its translation is CATSTGTSGSSEQYF.